The 32 T cell receptor beta chains below were found in one sample sequenced in a study of blood T cell repertoires in COVID-19. Profiling relied on immunoSEQ multiplex PCR, and the TCRdb table lists in-frame clones only, not all of them. Of 120,000 or so clones in the sample, approximately 74% were seen once. Sequencing used peripheral blood. The receptors come from a man aged 60 to 69 with acute or convalescent COVID-19.

The sample holds a few counts of this clone. This sequence joins TRBV13 and TRBJ1-1; perhaps TRBD1 as D (6 bases). The CDR3 has 14 residues. Germline values: CDR1 PRHDT, CDR2 FYEKMQ (reference sequence). V gave up 5 bases and J gave up 0 bases, with 10 bases separating them. DNA of the CDR3: TGTGCCAGCAGCCCGGGACACATGAACACTGAAGCTTTCTTT. This gives the protein CASSPGHMNTEAFF.

This clone appeared once. This chain links TRBV7-3 with TRBJ2-1; TRBD1 matches at 7 bases. V lost 5 bases, J lost 10 bases, and 5 bases stayed unmatched. CDR1 and CDR2 (germline): SGHTA, FQGTGA. The CDR3 is 12 residues long. The CDR3 reads CASSPNRGEQFF. The DNA for the CDR3 is TGTGCCAGCAGCCCGAACAGGGGAGAGCAGTTCTTC.

The chain combines TRBV12-5 with TRBJ2-1, with TRBD1 matching over 10 bases. Trimming removed 6 bases from V and 4 bases from J; junction bases left unmatched: 3. The germline V gene has CDR1 LGHNT and CDR2 FRNRAP. The CDR3 totals 14 residues. CDR3 sequence: CASGSGQGYNEQFF. The CDR3 coding sequence is TGTGCTAGTGGATCGGGACAGGGGTACAATGAGCAGTTCTTC.

A note on this clone: The same CDR3 can be traced to other DNA sequences in this sample. The chain has TRBV12-3 or TRBV12-4 and TRBJ2-3, with D perhaps TRBD2 (5 bases). The CDR3 has 13 residues. The V gene lost 3 bases and the J gene lost 5 bases, with 9 bases spanning the gap. The CDR3 bases are TGTGCCAGCAGTTTCCTAGCTGAAGATACGCAGTATTTT. This encodes CASSFLAEDTQYF.

V and J are TRBV3-1 (or the pseudogene TRBV3-2) and TRBJ1-6; a possible D gene is TRBD1 (6 bases). The CDR3 is made up of 16 amino acids. Trimming stripped 1 base from V and 4 bases from J, with 11 bases between. CDR1 and CDR2 from the germline V gene are LGHDT and YNNKEL (reference sequence). Here the CDR3 DNA reads TGTGCCAGCAGCCAAGCGAGGACAGCGTATAATTCACCCCTCCACTTT. It codes for CASSQARTAYNSPLHF.

The chain recombines TRBV6-6 with TRBJ2-3; D is possibly TRBD2 (5 bases). CDR3 length: 14 amino acids. Germline V gene lookup returns CDR1 MNHNY and CDR2 SVGAGI (reference sequence). V gave up 5 bases and J gave up 4 bases, with 13 bases separating them. CDR3 coding DNA: TGTGCCAGCAGTAACCCTAGCTACGCAGATACGCAGTATTTT. This translates into CASSNPSYADTQYF.

This clone was found once. J is TRBJ2-3 and V is TRBV6-5; 12 bases fit TRBD2. The CDR3 contains 15 residues. The germline gives CDR1 MNHEY, CDR2 SVGAGI. Trimming at V came to 5 bases and at J to 9 bases, leaving 9 bases not matched to a gene. The CDR3 DNA reads as TGTGCCAGCAGTAAACTAGCGGGAGGCCTCGGGACGCAGTATTTT. Its protein product is CASSKLAGGLGTQYF.

The chain is built from TRBV19 and TRBJ1-5; D unresolved. Trimming removed 5 bases at V and 0 bases at J, with 8 bases between. The CDR3 is made up of 14 amino acids. Germline V gene data show CDR1 as LNHDA and CDR2 as SQIVND (reference sequence). CDR3 coding DNA: TGTGCCAGTAGTCTCTATCATAGCAATCAGCCCCAGCATTTT. Its translation: CASSLYHSNQPQHF.

The V gene is TRBV14, the J gene TRBJ2-2, with TRBD2 matching over 12 bases. Looked up from germline, CDR1 is SGHDN and CDR2 is FVKESK. The V segment lost 4 bases and the J segment 4 bases; nucleotides outside the gene matches: 16. The CDR3 loop spans 20 amino acids. The CDR3 spells CASSLTLGLAGRSATGELFF. CDR3 bases: TGTGCCAGCAGCCTGACCCTAGGACTAGCGGGACGGTCAGCCACCGGGGAGCTGTTTTTT.

The rearrangement joins TRBV6-1 to TRBJ1-1, with TRBD1 identical over 7 bases. This CDR3 contains 15 residues. Trimming removed 3 bases from V and 4 bases from J; junction bases left unmatched: 8. Germline V gene data show CDR1 as MNHNS and CDR2 as SASEGT. DNA of the CDR3: TGTGCCAGCAGTGATAGGACAGGCTGGTCCACTGAAGCTTTCTTT. Translating gives CASSDRTGWSTEAFF.

For the CDR3, the DNA is TGCGCCAGCAGCTTCCTAGCGGGAGAGGCCGGGGAGCTGTTTTTT. Amino acids: CASSFLAGEAGELFF. The chain joins TRBV5-1 to TRBJ2-2, with TRBD2 matching over 10 bases. Per the germline V gene, CDR1 is SGHRS and CDR2 is YFSETQ. V trimming: 2 bases; J trimming: 6 bases; junction bases outside the gene matches: 4. The CDR3 is made up of 15 amino acids.

J is TRBJ1-2 and V is TRBV24-1, with 8 bases lining up with TRBD1. V lost 7 bases and J lost 4; bases outside the gene matches: 7. This CDR3 is 14 amino acids long. CDR1 and CDR2 (germline): KGHDR, SFDVKD. The chain's CDR3 is CATSPQGEAYGYTF. CDR3 sequence (DNA): TGTGCCACCAGCCCACAGGGGGAGGCCTATGGCTACACCTTC.

This clone has just a few counts. The chain joins TRBV4-1 to TRBJ1-5; 11 bases match TRBD1. V was clipped by 0 bases and J by 7 bases; unmatched bases: 8. CDR1 is MGHRA and CDR2 is YSYEKL in the germline V gene. This CDR3 is 17 amino acids long. The CDR3 loop reads CASSQEWTGGLSQPQHF. CDR3 bases: TGCGCCAGCAGCCAAGAATGGACAGGGGGCCTGAGCCAGCCCCAGCATTTT.

This clone was picked up a small number of times. V is TRBV30 and J is TRBJ1-1; 8 positions match TRBD1. V was clipped by 3 bases and J by 2 bases; unmatched bases: 8. Looked up from germline, CDR1 is GTSNPN and CDR2 is SVGIG (reference sequence). The CDR3 covers 15 residues. CDR3 in DNA: TGTGCCTGGAGAACTCTGGACAGGGACAACACTGAAGCTTTCTTT. Translation gives CAWRTLDRDNTEAFF.

This chain uses TRBV25-1 with TRBJ1-2; 12 bases fit TRBD1. The CDR3 is 15 amino acids. With V trimmed by 8 bases and J by 2 bases, 6 bases remained unmatched. Germline lookup yields CDR1 MGHDK and CDR2 SYGVNS. The CDR3 DNA is TGTGCCAGCGGGGGACAGGGGGCGGGAAACTATGGCTACACCTTC. Amino acids: CASGGQGAGNYGYTF.

This chain connects TRBV19 to TRBJ1-2, with 7 bases matching TRBD1. Looked up from germline, CDR1 is LNHDA and CDR2 is SQIVND (reference sequence). The CDR3 spans 14 residues. The J segment lost 7 bases and the V segment lost 6 bases, leaving 11 bases of the junction unmatched. This chain's CDR3 is CASSYEQGRSGYTF. CDR3 DNA sequence: TGTGCCAGTAGCTACGAACAGGGGCGGTCTGGCTACACCTTC. Combining the CDR3 with reference TRBV19 and TRBJ1-2 gives the whole variable domain DGGITQSPKYLFRKEGQNVTLSCEQNLNHDAMYWYRQDPGQGLRLIYYSQIVNDFQKGDIAEGYSVSREKKESFPLTVTSAQKNPTAFYLCASSYEQGRSGYTFGSGTRLTVV.

The J gene is TRBJ2-7, the V gene TRBV6-6; 7 nucleotides line up with TRBD1. Per the germline V gene, CDR1 is MNHNY and CDR2 is SVGAGI (reference sequence). V gave up 8 bases and J gave up 3 bases; unmatched junction bases: 10. This CDR3 spans 14 amino acids. CDR3 loop: CASRKGGPVYEQYF. The CDR3 DNA is TGTGCCAGCCGTAAAGGGGGCCCTGTCTACGAGCAGTACTTC.

The chain couples TRBV2 to TRBJ1-2; D unclear. The CDR3 runs to 12 residues. CDR1 SNHLY and CDR2 FYNNEI come from the germline V gene. Trimming cost V 2 bases and J 4 bases, with 5 bases left between them. In nucleotides, the CDR3 is TGTGCCAGCAGTGAAAGCACCTATGGCTACACCTTC. It translates to CASSESTYGYTF. The complete variable domain, with remaining parts taken from reference TRBV2 and TRBJ1-2, reads EPEVTQTPSHQVTQMGQEVILRCVPISNHLYFYWYRQILGQKVEFLVSFYNNEISEKSEIFDDQFSVERPDGSNFTLKIRSTKLEDSAMYFCASSESTYGYTFGSGTRLTVV.

The chain combines TRBV19 with TRBJ2-3, with 7 bases lining up with TRBD2. The trim removed 4 bases at V and 6 bases at J, leaving 7 bases unmatched. Germline CDR1 LNHDA, CDR2 SQIVND (reference sequence). The CDR3 extends over 14 amino acids. CDR3 region: CASSTGASGDTQYF. The CDR3 region has the DNA TGTGCCAGTAGTACGGGTGCTAGCGGCGATACGCAGTATTTT.

The rearrangement links TRBV19 to TRBJ2-1, with 8 positions matching TRBD2. This CDR3 has 15 residues. The V gene end was trimmed by 2 bases and the J gene end by 8 bases; junction bases not matched to a gene: 8. Germline V lookup: CDR1 LNHDA, CDR2 SQIVND (reference sequence). The CDR3 reads CASSIRSGRIDEQFF. The CDR3, as DNA: TGTGCCAGTAGTATAAGAAGCGGGAGAATCGATGAGCAGTTCTTC.

CDR3 sequence (DNA): TGTGCCAGCTCCCCGGTTGCGAACACTGAAGCTTTCTTT. It translates to CASSPVANTEAFF. The J gene is TRBJ1-1, the V gene TRBV18; no definite D call. The CDR3 has 13 residues. Germline CDR1 reads KGHSH; CDR2 reads LQKENI. V was shortened by 6 bases and J by 1 base, with 9 bases between the two germline ends.

This clone appeared a single time. This chain links TRBV19 with TRBJ1-4, with unresolved D. CDR1 LNHDA and CDR2 SQIVND come from the germline V gene (reference sequence). The CDR3 is made up of 13 amino acids. The germline V and J ends were trimmed by 6 bases and 7 bases, with 12 bases remaining between them. The CDR3 DNA reads as TGTGCCAGTAGGGTAGGGAGTCGTGAAAAACTGTTTTTT. Translation: CASRVGSREKLFF. Using reference TRBV19 and TRBJ1-4 for the parts outside the CDR3, the full variable domain is DGGITQSPKYLFRKEGQNVTLSCEQNLNHDAMYWYRQDPGQGLRLIYYSQIVNDFQKGDIAEGYSVSREKKESFPLTVTSAQKNPTAFYLCASRVGSREKLFFGSGTQLSVL.

The chain is built from TRBV30 and TRBJ1-2; 7 nucleotides line up with TRBD1. The trim removed 2 bases at V and 4 bases at J, leaving 7 bases unmatched. The CDR3 runs to 14 residues. The germline V gene has CDR1 GTSNPN and CDR2 SVGIG (reference sequence). In DNA form, the CDR3 reads TGTGCCTGGAGTCCCGGACAGGAGTCCTATGGCTACACCTTC. Amino acids: CAWSPGQESYGYTF.

The CDR3 bases are TGTGCCAGCAGCCTCGGGACAGGGGGCACCGGGGAGCTGTTTTTT. Translating it yields CASSLGTGGTGELFF. The chain links TRBV3-1 (or the pseudogene TRBV3-2) to TRBJ2-2, with 11 positions matching TRBD1. The germline gives CDR1 LGHDT, CDR2 YNNKEL (reference sequence). This CDR3 region has 15 residues. V lost 4 bases, J lost 4 bases, and 2 bases stayed unmatched.

The chain carries TRBV11-2 and TRBJ2-3; 9 nucleotides agree with TRBD1. J was trimmed by 3 bases and V by 0 bases; bases with no gene match: 13. The CDR3 consists of 19 residues. The germline V gene has CDR1 SGHAT and CDR2 FQNNGV. In nucleotides, the CDR3 is TGTGCCAGCAGCTTAGAGCTAATTTTCGGGACAGGGAGGACAGATACGCAGTATTTT. Translating gives CASSLELIFGTGRTDTQYF.

This clone was picked up one time. The rearrangement uses TRBV6-5 and TRBJ1-3, with D unresolved. The V gene lost 6 bases and the J gene lost 0 bases, with 12 bases spanning the gap. CDR3 length equals 15 residues. Germline-derived CDR1 and CDR2 are MNHEY and SVGAGI. The CDR3 loop reads CASRGTVNSGNTIYF. The CDR3 coding sequence is TGTGCCAGCAGAGGCACAGTAAACTCTGGAAACACCATATATTTT.

This clone was picked up one time. This chain joins TRBV9 and TRBJ2-5; 7 bases agree with TRBD2. V lost 4 bases to trimming and J lost 1 base; unmatched junction nucleotides: 13. This CDR3 spans 17 amino acids. Germline values: CDR1 SGDLS, CDR2 YYNGEE. The CDR3 DNA reads as TGTGCCAGCAGCTCCCCCGGGTTAGCGGGCTTCCAAGAGACCCAGTACTTC. This gives the protein CASSSPGLAGFQETQYF. The variable domain in full, with the rest retrieved from reference TRBV9 and TRBJ2-5, is DSGVTQTPKHLITATGQRVTLRCSPRSGDLSVYWYQQSLDQGLQFLIQYYNGEERAKGNILERFSAQQFPDLHSELNLSSLELGDSALYFCASSSPGLAGFQETQYFGPGTRLLVL.

The V call is TRBV9, the J call TRBJ2-6; D not resolved. This CDR3 is 17 amino acids long. CDR1 and CDR2 (germline): SGDLS, YYNGEE. Deletions cut 2 bases from V and 0 bases from J, with 12 bases between. For the CDR3, the DNA is TGTGCCAGCAGCGTTGGCGGCCCCAGCTCTGGGGCCAACGTCCTGACTTTC. Protein product: CASSVGGPSSGANVLTF.

The V gene is TRBV7-2, the J gene TRBJ1-1; TRBD1 aligns across 9 bases. The CDR3 has 15 amino acids. V lost 2 bases to trimming and J lost 3 bases; unmatched junction nucleotides: 4. CDR1 is SGHTA, CDR2 FQGNSA, per germline. CDR3 sequence reads: CASSLLGQGHTEAFF. CDR3 in DNA: TGTGCCAGCAGCTTACTAGGACAGGGGCACACTGAAGCTTTCTTT.

The gene calls are TRBV5-1 and TRBJ1-2; the match to TRBD1 covers 7 bases. The CDR3 extends over 16 amino acids. Germline-derived CDR1 and CDR2 are SGHRS and YFSETQ. Unmatched junction bases numbered 10, after V lost 5 bases and J lost 0 bases. The CDR3 reads CASRPGTDTANYGYTF. The CDR3 DNA follows: TGCGCCAGCAGGCCCGGGACAGACACCGCTAACTATGGCTACACCTTC.

The CDR3 spells CASSYALAGGVTDTQYF. CDR3 sequence (DNA): TGTGCCAGCAGCTACGCCCTAGCGGGGGGAGTAACAGATACGCAGTATTTT. The V gene is TRBV7-9, the J gene TRBJ2-3; 11 bases map to TRBD2. This CDR3 is built from 17 residues. Germline V gene data show CDR1 as SEHNR and CDR2 as FQNEAQ (reference sequence). With 4 bases clipped from V and 3 bases from J, the junction kept 9 bases outside the gene matches. The variable domain in full, with the rest retrieved from reference TRBV7-9 and TRBJ2-3, is DTGVSQNPRHKITKRGQNVTFRCDPISEHNRLYWYRQTLGQGPEFLTYFQNEAQLEKSRLLSDRFSAERPKGSFSTLEIQRTEQGDSAMYLCASSYALAGGVTDTQYFGPGTRLTVL.

This sequence joins TRBV12-5 and TRBJ2-1, with D tentatively TRBD2 (5 bases). Trimming removed 2 bases at V and 10 bases at J, with 12 bases between. Germline V gene data show CDR1 as LGHNT and CDR2 as FRNRAP. This CDR3 has 13 amino acids. The CDR3 loop is CASGLSYASEQFF. For the CDR3, the DNA is TGTGCTAGTGGTTTGTCCTATGCTAGCGAGCAGTTCTTC.